The sequence of this T cell receptor (beta chain) was determined in a study of shared clonotypes between healthy human individuals. The study ran the assay at deep level. Each cell subset's genomic DNA was divided evenly among several immunoSEQ plates. In the study's own analysis: Because ImmunoSEQ provided only junction sequences with no quality scores, the filtering differed. TCRdb's copy holds only in-frame clones and misses some; the assay was immunoSEQ multiplex PCR. V and J calls plus clone size are reproduced from that table; the DNA served to infer D and trimming. The table includes about 990,000 clones, about 80% detected once. Investigators divided CD4+ cells into CD45RA+ naive and CD45RA-negative memory subsets. Germline CDR1 MDHEN, CDR2 SYDVKM. The CDR3 spans 13 residues.

The TCR sequence derives from a man aged 18 to 30 in good health. Some clones in this sample may be carry-over from other donors' samples. The rearrangement links TRBV28 to TRBJ2-6; the match to TRBD1 covers 7 bases. Sequencing was done on a sample of memory CD4+ T cells from PBMCs. Indicated subset: CD45RA-negative fraction. Written as DNA, the CDR3 is TGTGGGACAGGACCTTCTGGGGCCAACGTCCTGACTTTC. As protein: CGTGPSGANVLTF.